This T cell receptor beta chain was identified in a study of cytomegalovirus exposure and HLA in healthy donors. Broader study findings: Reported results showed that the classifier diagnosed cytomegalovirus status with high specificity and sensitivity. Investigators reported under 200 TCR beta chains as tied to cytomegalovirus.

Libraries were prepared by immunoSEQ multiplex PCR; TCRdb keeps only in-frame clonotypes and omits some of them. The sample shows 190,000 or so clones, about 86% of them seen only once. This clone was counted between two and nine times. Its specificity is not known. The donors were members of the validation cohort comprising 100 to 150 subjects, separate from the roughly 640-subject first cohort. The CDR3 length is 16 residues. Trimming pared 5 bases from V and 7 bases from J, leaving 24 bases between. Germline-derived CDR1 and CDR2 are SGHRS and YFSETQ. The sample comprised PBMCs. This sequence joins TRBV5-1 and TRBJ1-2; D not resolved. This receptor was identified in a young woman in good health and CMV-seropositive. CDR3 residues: CASSFEPRPQGSGYTF. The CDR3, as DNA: TGCGCCAGCAGTTTCGAACCCCGGCCTCAAGGGAGTGGCTACACCTTC.